A selection of T cell receptor beta chains follows, all from one sample in a study of PD-1 blockade in mismatch repair-deficient tumors. Measured with immunoSEQ multiplex PCR; TCRdb has only the in-frame clones, and not every one. The sample has some 120,000 clones, 85% to 90% seen once; the top ten hold approximately 13%. This material consisted of peripheral blood, taken 44 weeks after starting pembrolizumab. These receptors came from an adult with mismatch repair-deficient cancer. The CDR3 runs from the conserved cysteine through the conserved F or W. A D gene is named only where the DNA matches it firmly. Some rows have no size entry. The others give once, few or many, or a class for an expanded clone.

TRBV6-4	TRBJ2-3	-	few	TGTGCCAGCAGTGACCGGGACAACACAGATACGCAGTATTTT	CASSDRDNTDTQYF
TRBV4-3	TRBJ1-4	TRBD1	-	TGCGCCAGCAGGGCGGCGATCCCTACAGGGGGCGAAAAACTGTTTTTT	CASRAAIPTGGEKLFF
TRBV9	TRBJ2-2	-	-	TGTGCCAGCAGCGTAGGGGGTCTGAACACCGGGGAGCTGTTTTTT	CASSVGGLNTGELFF
TRBV29-1	TRBJ1-1	-	-	TGCAGCGTTGGTTCCGGAAACACTGAAGCTTTCTTT	CSVGSGNTEAFF
TRBV5-1	TRBJ2-7	TRBD2	-	TGCGCCAGCAGCTTGAGACTAGCGGGAGAAAACTACGAGCAGTACTTC	CASSLRLAGENYEQYF
TRBV28	TRBJ2-2	TRBD1	-	TGTGCCAGCAGTTTACCGGGACAGATACTATACACCGGGGAGCTGTTTTTT	CASSLPGQILYTGELFF
TRBV10-2	TRBJ2-3	TRBD2	-	TGCGCCAGCAGTCCTAGCGGGAGGGCCCAAGATACGCAGTATTTT	CASSPSGRAQDTQYF
TRBV2	TRBJ2-7	TRBD1	-	TGTGCCAGCAGTGTCGGCAGGGGGTTGATCGAGCAGTACTTC	CASSVGRGLIEQYF
TRBV19	TRBJ1-1	-	-	TGTGCCAGTAGTTATGGGGTATCGGCTGAAGCTTTCTTT	CASSYGVSAEAFF
TRBV11-2	TRBJ2-7	TRBD1	-	TGTGCCAGCAGCTTGGGACAGAAATACGAGCAGTACTTC	CASSLGQKYEQYF
TRBV18	TRBJ1-2	TRBD1	-	TGTGCCAGCTCACCAGGAATGGACAGGGCTAACTATGGCTACACCTTC	CASSPGMDRANYGYTF
TRBV6-1	TRBJ1-1	-	-	TGTGCCAGCAGTGATCTCGGCAGGAACACTGAAGCTTTCTTT	CASSDLGRNTEAFF
TRBV5-1	TRBJ2-7	-	once	TGCGCCAGCAGCCCAGGACTGACCGAGCAGTACTTC	CASSPGLTEQYF
TRBV29-1	TRBJ2-3	-	-	TGCAGCGTTCCAGCGTCGGGGGCCACAGATACGCAGTATTTT	CSVPASGATDTQYF
TRBV28	TRBJ2-3	TRBD2	-	TGTGCCAGCACCCAGGGAGCGGGGAGCACAGATACGCAGTATTTT	CASTQGAGSTDTQYF
TRBV10-3	TRBJ2-2	TRBD2	-	TGTGCCATCAGTGAGGAGGGGAGGGGCTCCACCGGGGAGCTGTTTTTT	CAISEEGRGSTGELFF
TRBV4-1	TRBJ2-6	-	-	TGCGCCAGCAGCCATCAGTTTGGGTCAGGGGCCAACGTCCTGACTTTC	CASSHQFGSGANVLTF
TRBV6-6	TRBJ2-5	TRBD1	-	TGTGCCAGCAGTTACTCCAACAGGGGGCGAGCAGAGACCCAGTACTTC	CASSYSNRGRAETQYF
TRBV9	TRBJ2-1	-	-	TGTGCCAGCAGCGTAGAGGACTCTTACAATGAGCAGTTCTTC	CASSVEDSYNEQFF
TRBV4-1	TRBJ2-7	-	-	TGCGCCAGCAGCCAAGTGGAGGGCGACTACGAGCAGTACTTC	CASSQVEGDYEQYF
TRBV29-1	TRBJ2-7	TRBD2	-	TGCAGCGTTGAAGATGCCGGGACTAGTTCCTACGAGCAGTACTTC	CSVEDAGTSSYEQYF
TRBV19	TRBJ2-5	TRBD1	once	TGTGCCAGTACCCCGACAGGGTCAGAGACCCAGTACTTC	CASTPTGSETQYF
TRBV7-9	TRBJ1-2	-	-	TGTGCCAGCAGCTCCCCCCCGGGCAGGCCATTCTATGGCTACACCTTC	CASSSPPGRPFYGYTF
TRBV5-1	TRBJ2-7	TRBD2	-	TGCGCCAGCAGCTTGGCCTTTCCGGGACTAGCGGGAGGGTCGTACGAGCAGTACTTC	CASSLAFPGLAGGSYEQYF
TRBV7-6	TRBJ2-5	TRBD2	-	TGTGCCAGCAGCTTAGTCGGGAGGGCCGAAGAGACCCAGTACTTC	CASSLVGRAEETQYF
TRBV27	TRBJ2-7	TRBD2	-	TGTGCCAGCAGCCCCCGGACTAGCGGGCCGGCCGGATTCTACGAGCAGTACTTC	CASSPRTSGPAGFYEQYF
TRBV7-9	TRBJ2-5	TRBD2	-	TGTGCCAGCAGCTCCGGACTAGCGGGAGCAGAGACCCAGTACTTC	CASSSGLAGAETQYF
TRBV11-3	TRBJ2-3	-	-	TGTGCCAGCAGCTTAGTAAGCACAGATACGCAGTATTTT	CASSLVSTDTQYF
TRBV9	TRBJ2-3	TRBD2	-	TGTGCCAGCAGCGTAGGGGGGGGGACTGGCACAGATACGCAGTATTTT	CASSVGGGTGTDTQYF
TRBV7-6	TRBJ2-2	-	-	TGTGCCAGTGGGGACCGAAACACCGGGGAGCTGTTTTTT	CASGDRNTGELFF
TRBV7-9	TRBJ2-7	TRBD1	-	TGTGCCAGCAGCGTTGGACAGGGGTACGAGCAGTACTTC	CASSVGQGYEQYF
TRBV4-3	TRBJ2-3	TRBD2	-	TGCGCCAGCAGCCAAGATAGGGGGTCTAGCGGGATAACAGATACGCAGTATTTT	CASSQDRGSSGITDTQYF
TRBV19	TRBJ1-1	-	-	TGTGCCAGTAGCAAAAATGTGTGGAACACTGAAGCTTTCTTT	CASSKNVWNTEAFF
TRBV6-5	TRBJ1-5	TRBD1	-	TGTGCCAGCAGTTCCGGGACAGGTCTTCAGCCCCAGCATTTT	CASSSGTGLQPQHF
TRBV6-6	TRBJ2-3	TRBD2	-	TGTGCCAGCAGTCCCGGGGGGAGGGCAGATACGCAGTATTTT	CASSPGGRADTQYF
TRBV30	TRBJ2-2	-	-	TGTGCCTGGAGATTATTAGGGGGAGCCGGGGAGCTGTTTTTT	CAWRLLGGAGELFF
TRBV5-1	TRBJ2-7	-	-	TGCGCCAGCAGCTTGGATGTGGGAGCTCGAGAGCAGTACTTC	CASSLDVGAREQYF
TRBV19	TRBJ2-1	TRBD2	-	TGTGCCAGTAGAAGCGGGAGCGACTACAATGAGCAGTTCTTC	CASRSGSDYNEQFF
TRBV5-1	TRBJ2-6	-	-	TGCGCCAGCAGCTTGGGTGGCAGATTCTCTGGGGCCAACGTCCTGACTTTC	CASSLGGRFSGANVLTF
TRBV6-6	TRBJ1-5	-	few	TGTGCCAGCAGTTTCACAAGGGACAATCAGCCCCAGCATTTT	CASSFTRDNQPQHF
TRBV18	TRBJ2-5	-	-	TGTGCCAGCTCATCAGTCCAGGGGCGAGAGACCCAGTACTTC	CASSSVQGRETQYF
TRBV7-6	TRBJ2-7	-	-	TGTGCCAGCAGCTACGGCTTTACCTACGAGCAGTACTTC	CASSYGFTYEQYF
TRBV7-2	TRBJ2-7	-	few	TGTGCCAGCAGCTACGGAAAGGCCTACGAGCAGTACTTC	CASSYGKAYEQYF